This T cell receptor (beta chain) was observed in a study of response to subunit inactivated influenza vaccine. The CDR3 has 12 amino acids. V was shortened by 6 bases and J by 7 bases, with 13 bases between the two germline ends. Germline CDR1 LGHDT, CDR2 YNNKEL (reference sequence). Study-wide findings and caveats: T cells newly recruited by each seasonal influenza vaccination are few, the authors suggested.

Comment on this clonotype: Its antigen is not known.

TCRdb re-analysed the RT-PCR reads in MiXCR, keeping a single row per CDR3 protein. The sample holds about 240,000 distinct CDR3 sequences; 10% to 15% are singletons and the top ten take more than 7%. This sequence originates from a man aged 45-60 years who received an inactivated influenza vaccine. The input for sequencing was non-naive T cells sorted from PBMCs, taken approximately 15 days before vaccination. The rearrangement uses TRBV3-1 and TRBJ2-7; D is perhaps TRBD1 (6 bases). The CDR3 bases are TGTGCCAGCAGTCAACTAGGGGGAGAGCAGTACTTC. This sequence encodes CASSQLGGEQYF.